These T cell receptor beta chains were read from a single sample in a study of shared clonotypes between healthy human individuals. Produced via immunoSEQ multiplex PCR; TCRdb's table is partial and in-frame only. The repertoire holds about half a million clones, with almost 80% as singletons. The sequencing input was PBMCs. The receptor source for this set is a woman aged 40 to 50 in good health. Some clones in this sample may be carry-over from other donors' samples. Both conserved end residues are part of each CDR3. The D gene is left open where the match is weak. The listing skips clone size in some rows; elsewhere it reads once, few, many or a size class.

V	D	J	size	DNA	CDR3
TRBV2	NA	TRBJ1-2	NA	TGTGCCAGCAGTGCGGAGGGGAACTATGGCTACACCTTC	CASSAEGNYGYTF
TRBV10-3	NA	TRBJ2-3	NA	TGTGCCATCAGCGTGGTGGGATCAGATACGCAGTATTTT	CAISVVGSDTQYF
TRBV19	NA	TRBJ2-1	NA	TGTGCCAGTAGTATTGAGAGGTTCGCCCATGAGCAGTTCTTC	CASSIERFAHEQFF
TRBV11-2	TRBD2	TRBJ2-2	NA	TGTGCCAGCAGCTTAAAGGGCTTAGCGGGAGTGGGCACCGGGGAGCTGTTTTTT	CASSLKGLAGVGTGELFF
TRBV6-5	TRBD1	TRBJ1-1	NA	TGTGCCAGCAGTGGTTTTTTTGGAGGTCAGGGGGGTGATTTCTTT	CASSGFFGGQGGDFF
TRBV6-9	TRBD1	TRBJ1-4	NA	TGTGCCAGCAGCGACAGGGGACATTCTAATGAAAAACTGTTTTTT	CASSDRGHSNEKLFF
TRBV6-1	TRBD2	TRBJ2-7	NA	TGTGCCAGCAGTGAATTCGAGGGAGCGGGGTTCGAGCAGTACTTC	CASSEFEGAGFEQYF
TRBV15	NA	TRBJ1-2	NA	TGTGCCACCAGCAGAGATGAGGGGCGCGGTGGCTACACCTTC	CATSRDEGRGGYTF
TRBV18	TRBD2	TRBJ2-7	NA	TGTGCCAGCTCACCACCGGCTAGCGGAGACTACGAGCAGTACTTC	CASSPPASGDYEQYF
TRBV2	TRBD1	TRBJ1-2	many	TGTGCCAGCAGGGGGACAGGGTCTGGCTACACCTTC	CASRGTGSGYTF
TRBV6-1	NA	TRBJ2-5	NA	TGTGCCAGCAGCGGACAGTTAGCTCAAGAGACCCAGTACTTC	CASSGQLAQETQYF
TRBV6-1	NA	TRBJ2-2	NA	TGTGCCAGCAGTGAAGCACTTCTTTCCGGGGAGCTGTTTTTT	CASSEALLSGELFF
TRBV7-2	NA	TRBJ2-5	NA	TGTGCCAGCAGCTTAGCAGGGGCAGATGAGACCCAGTACTTC	CASSLAGADETQYF
TRBV5-6	NA	TRBJ2-1	NA	TGTGCCAGCAGCTACACCGGGACGCCCTACAATGAGCAGTTCTTC	CASSYTGTPYNEQFF
TRBV29-1	TRBD2	TRBJ2-7	NA	TGCAGCGTGGCGGGGGCGCTAGCGGGAGGCGGTAGCTCCTACGAGCAGTACTTC	CSVAGALAGGGSSYEQYF
TRBV4-1	TRBD1	TRBJ1-2	NA	TGCGCCAGCAGCCAACGGGACAGGGGGCATGGCTACACCTTC	CASSQRDRGHGYTF
TRBV7-9	NA	TRBJ1-1	NA	TGTGCCAGCAGCTTAAAGGGGGACACTGAAGCTTTCTTT	CASSLKGDTEAFF
TRBV10-3	TRBD1	TRBJ1-3	once	TGTGCTATCAGTGAGTCAGGGGGAAGCGGAAACACCATATATTTT	CAISESGGSGNTIYF
TRBV7-8	TRBD2	TRBJ2-7	NA	TGTGCCAGCAGCTTTCGGGGGACTAGCGTCGGGAACGAGCAGTACTTC	CASSFRGTSVGNEQYF
TRBV19	NA	TRBJ1-5	once	TGTGCCAGTAGGGGCCCAGATCCTAATCAGCCCCAGCATTTT	CASRGPDPNQPQHF
TRBV7-3	TRBD2	TRBJ2-2	NA	TGTGCCAGCAGCTTAAACCCGTCTAGCGGGAGCGTCGGGGAGCTGTTTTTT	CASSLNPSSGSVGELFF
TRBV7-8	NA	TRBJ1-5	NA	TGTGCCAGCAGCCCAAGAGAGGGCGTTCGCAGCAATCAGCCCCAGCATTTT	CASSPREGVRSNQPQHF
TRBV7-3	NA	TRBJ2-5	NA	TGTGCCAGCACCACGCGGGGCTTTGAGACCCAGTACTTC	CASTTRGFETQYF
TRBV6-1	TRBD2	TRBJ2-7	NA	TGTGCCAGCATCGGACTAGCTGGTGGGGACGAGCAGTACTTC	CASIGLAGGDEQYF
TRBV28	NA	TRBJ2-7	NA	TGTGCCAGCAGCCGTGTCGGGACACTATACGAGCAGTACTTC	CASSRVGTLYEQYF
TRBV30	NA	TRBJ1-4	NA	TGTGCCTGGAGTCTAAATACGGACAGTCTTGCAACTAATGAAAAACTGTTTTTT	CAWSLNTDSLATNEKLFF
TRBV2	NA	TRBJ2-7	few	TGTGCCAGCAGTGAAAAGTCCACGGTGCTGTACTTC	CASSEKSTVLYF
TRBV2	TRBD1	TRBJ1-1	NA	TGTGCCAGCAGTGGACAGGGGAACACTGAAGCTTTCTTT	CASSGQGNTEAFF
TRBV6-1	TRBD1	TRBJ1-3	NA	TGTGCCAGCAGTGAAGCGCTTGCAGGGGGCGGAAACACCATATATTTT	CASSEALAGGGNTIYF
TRBV6-1	NA	TRBJ1-2	NA	TGTGCCAGCAGTTCCGCGGACGAGGCCGGCTATGGCTACACCTTC	CASSSADEAGYGYTF
TRBV5-1	TRBD2	TRBJ2-7	NA	TGCGCCAGCAGGGGGCTAACTAGCGGGACCTCCTACGAGCAGTACTTC	CASRGLTSGTSYEQYF
TRBV4-1	NA	TRBJ2-2	NA	TGCGCCAGCAGGCGCAGGGGGGACACCGGGGAGCTGTTTTTT	CASRRRGDTGELFF
TRBV11-1	TRBD2	TRBJ2-3	NA	TGTGCCAGCAGCTATAGCGGGCTAGGCACAGATACGCAGTATTTT	CASSYSGLGTDTQYF
TRBV27	NA	TRBJ2-7	NA	TGTGCCAGCAGTCGACAGGTTTTGGGCTACGAGCAGTACTTC	CASSRQVLGYEQYF
TRBV4-2	NA	TRBJ1-2	NA	TGTGCCAGCAGCCAAGTTGAGACAGCCTATGGCTACACCTTC	CASSQVETAYGYTF
TRBV5-1	NA	TRBJ2-7	few	TGCGCCAGCCGACGACAGACATCCTCCTCCTCCTACGAGCAGTACTTC	CASRRQTSSSSYEQYF
TRBV7-2	TRBD2	TRBJ2-5	NA	TGTGCCAGCAGCCCGGACAGGACTAGCGGACTGATGGGGGAGCAGTACTTC	CASSPDRTSGLMGEQYF
TRBV5-6	TRBD1	TRBJ1-4	NA	TGTGCCAGCAGCTTCGGGACAGGGGCTAATGAAAAACTGTTTTTT	CASSFGTGANEKLFF
TRBV11-2	NA	TRBJ1-4	NA	TGTGCCAGCAGCTTAGTAAGGGGATCTAATGAAAAACTGTTTTTT	CASSLVRGSNEKLFF
TRBV4-2	TRBD2	TRBJ2-3	NA	TGTGCCAGCAGCCAAGAGCCTAGCGGGAGCACAGATACGCAGTATTTT	CASSQEPSGSTDTQYF
TRBV27	NA	TRBJ1-5	NA	TGTGCCAGCAGCCCCCGGGCCAGTAATCAGCCCCAGCATTTT	CASSPRASNQPQHF
TRBV5-6	TRBD1	TRBJ2-2	NA	TGTGCCAGCAGCTACACCGGGACAGGGGCCGGGGAGCTGTTTTTT	CASSYTGTGAGELFF
TRBV5-6	TRBD1	TRBJ2-7	NA	TGTGCCAGCAGCTTGAGGACAGGGTGGTACGAGCAGTACTTC	CASSLRTGWYEQYF
TRBV5-5	NA	TRBJ1-4	NA	TGTGCCAGCAGCTTGGGCCGGACCATCAATGAAAAACTGTTTTTT	CASSLGRTINEKLFF
TRBV5-1	TRBD2	TRBJ2-1	NA	TGCGCCAGCAGCTTGTCGCTAGCGGGGTACAATGAGCAGTTCTTC	CASSLSLAGYNEQFF
TRBV27	NA	TRBJ2-3	NA	TGTGCCAGCAGTCCCCAATTGAGTTTCACAGATACGCAGTATTTT	CASSPQLSFTDTQYF
TRBV28	TRBD2	TRBJ2-7	NA	TGTGCCAGCAGTCCTAGCGGGAGGGATTACGAGCAGTACTTC	CASSPSGRDYEQYF
TRBV6-1	TRBD2	TRBJ2-3	NA	TGTGCCAGCCGGGGGGGTATTTTCACAGATACGCAGTATTTT	CASRGGIFTDTQYF
TRBV11-1	TRBD1	TRBJ1-1	NA	TGTGCCAGCAGCCTCGACAGGGTATATACTGAAGCTTTCTTT	CASSLDRVYTEAFF
TRBV4-1	NA	TRBJ2-3	NA	TGCGCCAGCAGCCAAGGGACTTGGGAAGATACGCAGTATTTT	CASSQGTWEDTQYF
TRBV6-5	NA	TRBJ2-7	NA	TGTGCCAGCACCTCCGCGCAGAGGGGCGGCGAGCAGTACTTC	CASTSAQRGGEQYF
TRBV11-3	NA	TRBJ2-1	NA	TGTGCCAGCAGCTTAGGTGAGAGCTCCTACAATGAGCAGTTCTTC	CASSLGESSYNEQFF
TRBV6-6	TRBD1	TRBJ1-3	NA	TGTGCCAGCAGTCCTGGACAGGCTGGAAACACCATATATTTT	CASSPGQAGNTIYF